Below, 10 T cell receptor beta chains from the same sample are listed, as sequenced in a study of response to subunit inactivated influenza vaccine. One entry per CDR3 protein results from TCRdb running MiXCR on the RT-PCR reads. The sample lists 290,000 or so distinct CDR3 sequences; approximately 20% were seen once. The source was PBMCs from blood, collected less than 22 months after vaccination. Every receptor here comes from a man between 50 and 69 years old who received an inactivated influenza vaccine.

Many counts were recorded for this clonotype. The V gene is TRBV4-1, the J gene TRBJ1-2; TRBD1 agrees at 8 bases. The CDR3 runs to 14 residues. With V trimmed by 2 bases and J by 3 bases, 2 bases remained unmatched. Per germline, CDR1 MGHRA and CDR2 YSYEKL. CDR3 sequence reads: CASSQYRGDYGYTF. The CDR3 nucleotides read TGCGCCAGCAGCCAATACAGGGGGGACTATGGCTACACCTTC.

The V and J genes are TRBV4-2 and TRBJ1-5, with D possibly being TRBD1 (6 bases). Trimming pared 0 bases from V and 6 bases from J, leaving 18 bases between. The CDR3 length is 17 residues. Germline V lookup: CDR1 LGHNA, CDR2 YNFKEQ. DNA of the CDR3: TGTGCCAGCAGCCAAGAGAAGGGGACACCCGGATTTCAGCCCCAGCATTTT. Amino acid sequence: CASSQEKGTPGFQPQHF.

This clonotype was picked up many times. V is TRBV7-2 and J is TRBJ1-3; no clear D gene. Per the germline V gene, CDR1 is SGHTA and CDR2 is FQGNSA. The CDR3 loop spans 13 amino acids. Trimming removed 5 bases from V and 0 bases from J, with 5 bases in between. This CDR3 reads CASSTSSGNTIYF. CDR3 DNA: TGTGCCAGCAGCACCTCCTCTGGAAACACCATATATTTT. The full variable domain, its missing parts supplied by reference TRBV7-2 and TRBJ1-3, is GAGVSQSPSNKVTEKGKDVELRCDPISGHTALYWYRQSLGQGLEFLIYFQGNSAPDKSGLPSDRFSAERTGGSVSTLTIQRTQQEDSAVYLCASSTSSGNTIYFGEGSWLTVV.

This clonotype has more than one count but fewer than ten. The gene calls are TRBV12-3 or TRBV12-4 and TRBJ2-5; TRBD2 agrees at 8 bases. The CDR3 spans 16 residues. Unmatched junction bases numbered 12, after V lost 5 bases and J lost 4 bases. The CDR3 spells CASSLGISGTPETQYF. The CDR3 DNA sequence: TGTGCCAGCAGTCTAGGGATTAGCGGGACTCCAGAGACCCAGTACTTC.

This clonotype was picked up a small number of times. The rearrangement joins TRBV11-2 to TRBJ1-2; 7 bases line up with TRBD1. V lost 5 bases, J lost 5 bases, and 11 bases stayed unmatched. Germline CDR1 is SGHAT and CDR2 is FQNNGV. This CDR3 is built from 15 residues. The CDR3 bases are TGTGCCAGCAGCGCAAGGATCGGGACAGAATATGGCTACACCTTC. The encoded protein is CASSARIGTEYGYTF.

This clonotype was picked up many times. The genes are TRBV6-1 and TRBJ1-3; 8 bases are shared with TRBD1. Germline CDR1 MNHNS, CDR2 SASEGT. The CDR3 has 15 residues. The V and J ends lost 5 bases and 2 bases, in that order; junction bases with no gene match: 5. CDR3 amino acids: CASSRDRQTGNTIYF. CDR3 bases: TGTGCCAGCAGTCGGGACAGGCAGACTGGAAACACCATATATTTT.

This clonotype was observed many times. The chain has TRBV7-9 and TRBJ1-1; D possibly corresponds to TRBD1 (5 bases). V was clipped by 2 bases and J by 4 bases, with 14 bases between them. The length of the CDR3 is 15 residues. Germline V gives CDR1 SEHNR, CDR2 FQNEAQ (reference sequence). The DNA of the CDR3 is TGTGCCAGCAGCTTAATGGTGGGGGGTTTCACTGAAGCTTTCTTT. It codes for CASSLMVGGFTEAFF.

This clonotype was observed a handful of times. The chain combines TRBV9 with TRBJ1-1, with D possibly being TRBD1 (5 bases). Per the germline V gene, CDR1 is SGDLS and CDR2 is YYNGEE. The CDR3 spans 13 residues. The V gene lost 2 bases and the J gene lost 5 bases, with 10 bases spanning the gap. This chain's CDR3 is CASSVGGETEAFF. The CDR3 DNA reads TGTGCCAGCAGCGTCGGGGGTGAGACTGAAGCTTTCTTT.

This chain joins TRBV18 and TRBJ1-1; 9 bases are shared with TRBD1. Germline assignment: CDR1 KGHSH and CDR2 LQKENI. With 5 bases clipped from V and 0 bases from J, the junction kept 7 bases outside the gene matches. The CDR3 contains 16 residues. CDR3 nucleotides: TGTGCCAGCTCAGAAAGGACAGGGGCGTTGAACACTGAAGCTTTCTTT. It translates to CASSERTGALNTEAFF.

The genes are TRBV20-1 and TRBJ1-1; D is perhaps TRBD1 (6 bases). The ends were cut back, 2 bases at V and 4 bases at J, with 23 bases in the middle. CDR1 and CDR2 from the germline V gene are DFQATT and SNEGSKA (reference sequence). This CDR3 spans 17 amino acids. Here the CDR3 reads CSARPVPGTYLGTEAFF. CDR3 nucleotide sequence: TGCAGTGCTAGACCTGTACCCGGGACATACCTGGGCACTGAAGCTTTCTTT.